This T cell receptor beta chain came from a study of blood T cell repertoires in COVID-19. In the original processing: Quantification of nucleated cells was approximated via reference gene primer amplification. Assay: immunoSEQ multiplex PCR; the TCRdb copy retains only in-frame clones and omits some. V and J calls and clone size are copied from that table; D and trimming were computed from the DNA. The repertoire has almost 250,000 clones, around 85% of them found once; the top ten carry approximately 9%. The CDR3 contains 12 residues. The germline V gene has CDR1 MNHEY and CDR2 SVGEGT. V shed 2 bases and J shed 3 bases, with 5 bases lying between them. Participants were aged about 18 to 90 years, lived in under 25 US areas, and enrolled virtually.

The chain has TRBV6-2 or TRBV6-3 and TRBJ2-7; D might be TRBD1 (5 bases). Sequenced sample: PBMCs or T cells enriched from blood (not recorded which). The clonotype was recovered from a woman aged 45-65 years with acute COVID-19. In nucleotides, the CDR3 is TGTGCCAGCAGTTACCAGGGCTACGAGCAGTACTTC. Translating gives CASSYQGYEQYF.